Listed here are 9 T cell receptor beta chains from one sample, sequenced in a study of CD8 T cells in ankylosing spondylitis. TCRdb analysed the 5' RACE reads with MiXCR anew, one entry per CDR3 protein. Among 150,000 to 200,000 distinct CDR3 sequences listed, 15% to 20% were seen once. Sequencing used blood, either unsorted or a sorted T cell fraction (not recorded which). All receptors come from a male donor with ankylosing spondylitis or in good health (not recorded which).

This clonotype was detected only a few times. This chain connects TRBV10-2 to TRBJ2-7; 8 nucleotides match TRBD1. Germline V gene sequence: CDR1 WSHSY, CDR2 SAAADI. The V segment lost 10 bases and the J segment 0 bases; nucleotides outside the gene matches: 8. CDR3 size: 14 residues. Here the CDR3 DNA reads TGCGCCACCATTCCCGGGACAGGCTCCTACGAGCAGTACTTC. Translating it yields CATIPGTGSYEQYF.

The rearrangement uses TRBV6-1 and TRBJ1-3; possible D gene TRBD1, 6 bases. The germline CDR1 and CDR2 sequences are MNHNS and SASEGT. Trimming took off 3 bases at V and 2 bases at J, with 11 bases between the two ends. The CDR3 has 15 amino acids. The CDR3 sequence: CASSDATGPGNTIYF. The CDR3 coding sequence is TGTGCCAGCAGTGACGCGACAGGACCTGGAAACACCATATATTTT.

At least ten counts were recorded for this clonotype. V and J are TRBV20-1 and TRBJ2-7; the D gene is possibly TRBD1 (6 bases). This CDR3 contains 13 residues. Looked up from germline, CDR1 is DFQATT and CDR2 is SNEGSKA (reference sequence). Trimming cost V 4 bases and J 3 bases, with 13 bases left between them. The CDR3 protein is CSAKQGSSYEQYF. CDR3 DNA: TGCAGTGCTAAACAGGGCTCAAGCTACGAGCAGTACTTC.

This clonotype was found a few times. The rearrangement uses TRBV4-2 and TRBJ1-1; D not resolved. The CDR3 is 15 residues long. Deletions cut 7 bases from V and 0 bases from J, with 15 bases between. Germline loops: CDR1 LGHNA, CDR2 YNFKEQ. CDR3: CASTRDATLNTEAFF. The CDR3 DNA sequence: TGTGCCAGCACCCGCGACGCCACGTTGAACACTGAAGCTTTCTTT.

This clonotype was detected a few times. The chain employs TRBV6-2 or TRBV6-3 and TRBJ2-3; no definite D call. The CDR3 extends over 13 amino acids. CDR1 and CDR2 (germline): MNHEY, SVGEGT. V lost 6 bases and J lost 1, with 8 bases in between. CDR3 amino acids: CASRSYGTDTQYF. In nucleotides, the CDR3 is TGTGCCAGCAGATCATATGGCACAGATACGCAGTATTTT.

V usage is TRBV6-6 and J usage is TRBJ2-1; tentatively, D is TRBD2 (5 bases). There are 16 residues in the CDR3. V lost 0 bases and J lost 2, with 11 bases in between. Per the germline V gene, CDR1 is MNHNY and CDR2 is SVGAGI (reference sequence). CDR3 region: CASSYSTSATYNEQFF. DNA for the CDR3: TGTGCCAGCAGTTACTCCACTAGTGCTACCTACAATGAGCAGTTCTTC.

This clonotype was detected a few times. V and J are TRBV5-1 and TRBJ2-2; 8 nucleotides line up with TRBD1. J lost 4 bases, V lost 2 bases, and 10 bases had no gene match. The germline gives CDR1 SGHRS, CDR2 YFSETQ. CDR3 size: 17 residues. CDR3 bases: TGCGCCAGCAGCTTAGGCCGCCGACAGGGGCGCACCGGGGAGCTGTTTTTT. The encoded protein is CASSLGRRQGRTGELFF.

This clonotype was counted between two and nine times. The gene calls are TRBV20-1 and TRBJ2-1, with 8 nucleotides matching TRBD2. The junction had 10 bases not matched to a gene; V was cut back by 0 bases and J by 0 bases. The germline gives CDR1 DFQATT, CDR2 SNEGSKA (reference sequence). CDR3 length equals 18 residues. CDR3 coding DNA: TGCAGTGCTAGAGATCTCATAGCGGGGAAGAGCTCCTACAATGAGCAGTTCTTC. Its translation: CSARDLIAGKSSYNEQFF.

This clonotype turned up a few times. The chain has TRBV29-1 and TRBJ2-1; D possibly corresponds to TRBD2 (6 bases). Germline lookup yields CDR1 SQVTM and CDR2 ANQGSEA. This CDR3 has 15 residues. With 3 bases removed from V and 10 bases from J, the gap between germline ends came to 22 bases. As DNA, the CDR3 is TGCAGCGTTGAGGGTCAGGGCGGGACCTTTTTGGAGCAGTTCTTC. Residues: CSVEGQGGTFLEQFF.